Listed here is a single T cell receptor (beta chain). There is no known antigen for this receptor. No much larger clone exists at a distance of one base, and base qualities are not known. This entry is derived from a study of shared clonotypes between healthy human individuals (TCRdb year 2020). At the level of the whole study: A couple of women and a few men aged 18 to 49 years were included in the cohort. The study deeply sequenced blood TCR repertoires of five healthy adults to estimate repertoire size and the extent of clonotype sharing between individuals. For each donor, three plates each were used for CD4 naive and CD4 memory, two plates were used for CD8 naive, and one plate was used for CD8 memory. To increase sequencing depth and limit assay-specific biases, TCR repertoire library preparation and sequencing were carried out by different laboratories using diverse techniques. Between about 0.94 and 8.9 billion PBMCs per donor were obtained by leukapheresis.

CD8 naive samples consisted of CD45RO-negative cells that were positively selected for CCR7, yielding a CD45RA+CCR7+ population without TemRA cells. Donors were healthy HIV-negative adults with no recently reported acute infections or vaccinations. Only Caucasian adults living in Nashville, Tennessee, USA were represented among the donors. Blood was obtained by leukapheresis, after which PBMCs were separated by Ficoll-Histopaque density gradient centrifugation and cryopreserved in liquid nitrogen vapor phase. Analytical flow cytometry was used to check the purity and quantity of every magnetically sorted T cell population. From each sorted fraction, genomic DNA was isolated and quantified by UV absorbance on a Nanodrop 2000c. TCR CDR3 regions were amplified from genomic DNA by multiplex PCR using the deep immunoSEQ assay. For each cell subset, the extracted genomic DNA was distributed evenly across all wells of several immunoSEQ 96-well plates, and each plate served as one replicate. For sorted subsets, 200 to 250 ng of genomic DNA, equivalent to around 29,000 T cell genomes, went into each replicate PCR. The purified libraries were quantified using a Qubit 3.0 fluorometer, sized with a Bioanalyzer 2100, and then quantified again using the KAPA Library Quantification kit. Each immunoSEQ 96-well plate was sequenced on its own single-read 150-cycle Illumina NextSeq 550 flow cell. The study's processing was this. Because only junctional sequences without quality scores were contained in the immunoSEQ output, filtering matching that applied to full-length reads could not be performed. To assign V/J genes and CDR3, sequences were annotated against IMGT germline references using PyIR, a Python wrapper for IgBLAST v1.9. Reads were removed for weak V/J assignments (E-value above 1e-6), missing CDR3, stop codons, out-of-frame junctions, or ambiguous translated residues. V3J clonotypes were defined by identical inferred V gene, J gene, and CDR3 amino acid sequence. To compute the percentage overlap between repertoires, the number of shared unique clonotypes was divided by the size of the smaller repertoire. Repertoire richness was assessed with RTK rarefaction, the Chao1 estimator, and Recon v2.1 estimates of unobserved clonotypes. For all TCRbeta clonotypes obtained by the gDNA method from four donors, generation probabilities were computed with OLGA. In its TCRdb copy, this immuneACCESS table keeps in-frame sequences only and misses some clones. Where compared with another copy, unresolved V genes explain less than half of these, and the others have no known cause. V, J and clone size reflect that table, while D and trimming were determined from the DNA. The sample includes roughly 810,000 clones, with 90% to 98% observed a single time. Roughly 0.23% of the sample is in the top ten clones.

V lost 5 bases and J lost 0 bases; the stretch between them is 15 bases long. From a lookup of the germline V gene (reference sequence), CDR1 and CDR2 are MNHNY and SVGAGI. The CDR3 contains 16 residues, cysteine and phenylalanine counted. The sequence is cut down to CDR3 DNA, 48 bases in frame from base 1. General study outcomes and caveats: Naive subsets generally had larger estimated clonotype richness than memory subsets did. Higher generation probabilities were observed for clonotypes shared by all four sorted-subset donors than for non-shared clonotypes. Incomplete sequencing was indicated by rarefaction of sorted-subset datasets, despite the large sequencing depth. Sharing across a handful of donors was observed for approximately 5% of naive CD4, less than 4% of naive CD8, 2.3% of memory CD4, and about 0.4% of memory CD8 clonotypes. Sampling was restricted to blood, and TCR repertoires in tissues likely differ from the TCR repertoires found in blood. Because the study included only a small number of donors, the genetic and exposure-history diversity represented was limited. Pairwise subsampling indicated that sequencing depth was expected to affect the degree of clonotype sharing among donors.

The rearranged segments are TRBV6-6 and TRBJ2-3, with no reliable assignment of the D segment. Input material: naive CD8+ T cells sorted from blood. Taken with the paper, the label for cell subset or site translates to: CD45RA+CCR7+. The sequence came from a young man in good health. CDR3 loop: CASSPRWASSTDTQYF. The nucleotides are TGTGCCAGCAGTCCGAGGTGGGCGTCTAGCACAGATACGCAGTATTTT.